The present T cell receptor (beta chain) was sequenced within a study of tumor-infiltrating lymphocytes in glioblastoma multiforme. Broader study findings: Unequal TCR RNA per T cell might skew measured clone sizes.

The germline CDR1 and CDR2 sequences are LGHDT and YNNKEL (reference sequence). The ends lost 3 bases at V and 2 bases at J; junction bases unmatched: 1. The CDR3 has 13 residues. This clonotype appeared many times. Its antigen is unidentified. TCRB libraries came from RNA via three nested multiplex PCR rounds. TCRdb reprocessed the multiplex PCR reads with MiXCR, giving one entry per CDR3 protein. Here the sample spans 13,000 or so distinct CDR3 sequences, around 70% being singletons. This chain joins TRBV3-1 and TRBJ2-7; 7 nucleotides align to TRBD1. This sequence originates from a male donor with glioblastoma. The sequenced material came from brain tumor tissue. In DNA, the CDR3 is TGTGCCAGCAGCCATGGGACAGCCTACGAGCAGTACTTC. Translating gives CASSHGTAYEQYF.